What follows is one TCR beta chain and its context. This clone came up a few times. Its antigen target is currently unknown. The sequence runs out 3 residues before the end of the CDR3; the remainder is reconstructed from the germline J gene. Equivalent amounts of genomic DNA from CVID and control samples were used as sequencing input. For every sample, a 60 bp segment covering the rearranged TCRbeta CDR3 region was amplified and then sequenced. TCRbeta amplification used the immunoSEQ assay, a bias-corrected multiplex PCR with high-throughput sequencing. The paper's data handling went like this. Every unique nucleotide sequence was considered a clone and was annotated with V, D and J genes, copy number and frequency. Sequences were labeled productive if in frame, and non-productive if out of frame or containing stop codons. As previously described, Shannon's entropy was used to calculate clonality. The predicted amino acid sequences of productive clones were used to derive mean CDR3 Kyte-Doolittle hydropathy. Using the R hclust function, scaled V gene usage was clustered hierarchically with Manhattan distance and complete linkage. Clone sharing by CDR3 amino acid sequence was assessed by resampling 12 repertoires per group over 100 rounds. The repertoires were searched for around 72 published EBV-specific and fewer than 250 published CMV-specific TCRbeta sequences. Analysis left out two CVID samples that produced under 10,000 sequences, so fewer than 55 CVID repertoires remained. TCRdb stores this immuneACCESS table with in-frame sequences only. Part of the clones is absent; in the studies checked, under half of the shortfall reflects unresolved V genes, and no reason is known for the rest. Clone size and V and J calls were adopted from that table, with D and trimming inferred from the DNA. Here the sample lists approximately 35,000 clones, none seen once only. Together, the top ten hold 5.5% to 7% of the sample.

This record belongs to a study of T cell clonality in common variable immunodeficiency (dated by TCRdb to about 2015). General findings and caveats noted by the study authors: Correlations between repertoire features and clinical complications were limited by patient heterogeneity within the CVID cohort. CVID TCRbeta sequences reportedly showed fewer deletions and N-nucleotide insertions and lacked highly modified clones with 13 or more V deletions. Healthy controls shared more TCRbeta clones with each other than CVID subjects shared among themselves (p < 0.0001). According to the authors, figuring out what caused the increased clonality in CVID would require sequencing the repertoires of T cell subpopulations. Compared with healthy controls, CVID subjects showed increased TCRbeta clonality (t-test p = 0.018), a feature most characteristic of about a third of subjects. Despite equal DNA input, controls averaged approximately 88,000 unique sequences per sample versus 30,000 to 40,000 in CVID samples.

From cysteine to phenylalanine, the CDR3 is 14 amino acids long. Only the CDR3 bases that were read are kept: 33 of them, in frame from base 1. The CDR1 and CDR2 encoded by the germline V gene are SNHLY and FYNNEI. V was cut back by 6 bases and J by 9 bases, leaving a gap of 15 bases between them. Diagnosis of CVID followed standard criteria, namely serum IgG, IgA and/or IgM below the normal range together with specific antibody deficiency. The CVID group comprised about 46 subjects, about 15 female and roughly 30 male, aged 9 to 64 years with a mean age of roughly 40. Both CVID patients and healthy controls were predominantly of Caucasian heritage. At the time of study participation, every CVID subject had been on replacement immunoglobulin therapy for at least one year. No CVID subject was ill or taking immunomodulatory or immunosuppressive medication when blood was collected. From each donor, roughly 4.5 to 8.5 ml of heparinized peripheral whole blood was collected. Genomic DNA from adults with common variable immune deficiency (CVID) and from healthy adult controls was used for sequencing of TCRbeta CDR3 repertoires. To isolate peripheral blood mononuclear cells, diluted blood was subjected to density centrifugation over Hypaque 1077 or Ficoll-Paque. Genomic DNA was obtained from unsorted mononuclear cells through either Qiagen column purification or a centrifugation-based method.

The sequencing sample was made of peripheral blood mononuclear cells. The V and J genes are TRBV2 and TRBJ1-6; the D region possibly corresponds to TRBD1 (5 bases align). This sequence originates from a human donor with common variable immunodeficiency. The CDR3 protein is CASRGGPGGSPLHF. The CDR3 bases that were read are TGTGCCAGCAGGGGGGGACCGGGGGGTTCACCC.